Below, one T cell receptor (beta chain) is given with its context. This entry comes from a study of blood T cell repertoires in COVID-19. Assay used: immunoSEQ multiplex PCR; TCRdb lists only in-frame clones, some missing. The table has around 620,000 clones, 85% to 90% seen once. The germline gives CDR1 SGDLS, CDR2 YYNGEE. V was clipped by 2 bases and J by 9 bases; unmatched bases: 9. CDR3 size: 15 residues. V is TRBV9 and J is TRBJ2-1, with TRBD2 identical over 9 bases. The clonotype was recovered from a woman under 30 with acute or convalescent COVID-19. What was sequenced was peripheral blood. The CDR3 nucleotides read TGTGCCAGCAGCGTGGGACTAGCTCGGGCGGGTGAGCAGTTCTTC. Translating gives CASSVGLARAGEQFF.